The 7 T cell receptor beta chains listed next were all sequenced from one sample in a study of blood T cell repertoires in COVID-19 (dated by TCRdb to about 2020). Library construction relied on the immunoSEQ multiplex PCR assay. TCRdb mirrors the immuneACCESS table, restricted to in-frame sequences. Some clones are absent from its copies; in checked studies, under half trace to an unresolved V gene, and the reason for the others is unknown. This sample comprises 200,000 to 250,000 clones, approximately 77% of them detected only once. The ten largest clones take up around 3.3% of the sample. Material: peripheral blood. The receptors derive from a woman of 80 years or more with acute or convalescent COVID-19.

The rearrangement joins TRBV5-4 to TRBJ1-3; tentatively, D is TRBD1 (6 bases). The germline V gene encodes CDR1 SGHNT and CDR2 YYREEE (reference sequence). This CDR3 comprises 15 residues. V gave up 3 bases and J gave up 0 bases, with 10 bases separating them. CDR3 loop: CASSSRGGSGNTIYF. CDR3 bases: TGTGCCAGCAGCTCAAGGGGGGGCTCTGGAAACACCATATATTTT. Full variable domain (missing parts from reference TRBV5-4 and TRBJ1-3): ETGVTQSPTHLIKTRGQQVTLRCSSQSGHNTVSWYQQALGQGPQFIFQYYREEENGRGNFPPRFSGLQFPNYSSELNVNALELDDSALYLCASSSRGGSGNTIYFGEGSWLTVV.

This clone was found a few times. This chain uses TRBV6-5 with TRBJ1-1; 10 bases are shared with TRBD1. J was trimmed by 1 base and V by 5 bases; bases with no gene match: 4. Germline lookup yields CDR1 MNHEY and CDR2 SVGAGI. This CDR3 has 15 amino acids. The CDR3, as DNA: TGTGCCAGCAGTCCGGGACAGGGGTCGAACACTGAAGCTTTCTTT. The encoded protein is CASSPGQGSNTEAFF.

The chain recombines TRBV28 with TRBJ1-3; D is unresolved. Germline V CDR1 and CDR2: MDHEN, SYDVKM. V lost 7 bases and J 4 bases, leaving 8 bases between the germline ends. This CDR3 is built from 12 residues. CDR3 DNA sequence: TGTGCCAGCAAGGCGAGGGGAAACACCATATATTTT. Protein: CASKARGNTIYF.

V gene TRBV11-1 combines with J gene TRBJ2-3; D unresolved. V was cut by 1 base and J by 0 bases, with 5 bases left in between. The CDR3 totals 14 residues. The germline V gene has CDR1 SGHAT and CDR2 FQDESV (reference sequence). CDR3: CASSLDSSTDTQYF. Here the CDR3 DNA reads TGTGCCAGCAGCTTAGACAGTAGCACAGATACGCAGTATTTT.

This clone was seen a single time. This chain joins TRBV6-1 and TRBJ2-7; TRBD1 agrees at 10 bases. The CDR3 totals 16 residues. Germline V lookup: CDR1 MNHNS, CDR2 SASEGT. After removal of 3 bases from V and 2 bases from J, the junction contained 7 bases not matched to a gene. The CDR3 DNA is TGTGCCAGCAGTGACCGCGGTGGGACAGGGGCCTACGAGCAGTACTTC. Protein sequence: CASSDRGGTGAYEQYF.

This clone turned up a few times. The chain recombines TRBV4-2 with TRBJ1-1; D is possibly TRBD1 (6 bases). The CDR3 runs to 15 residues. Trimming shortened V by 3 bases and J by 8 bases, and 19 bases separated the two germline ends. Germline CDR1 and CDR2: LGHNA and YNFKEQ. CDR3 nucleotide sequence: TGTGCCAGCAGCCAGGCTGGGACATCCCCAGGGGAAGCTTTCTTT. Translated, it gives CASSQAGTSPGEAFF.

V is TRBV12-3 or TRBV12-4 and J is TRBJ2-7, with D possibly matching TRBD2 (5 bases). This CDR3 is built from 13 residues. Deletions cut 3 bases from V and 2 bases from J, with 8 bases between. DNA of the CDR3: TGTGCCAGCAGTTTGGACTTCACCTACGAGCAGTACTTC. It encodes CASSLDFTYEQYF.